This T cell receptor (beta chain) is drawn from a study of regulatory and conventional T cells in RAG deficiency. Genomic DNA came from blood regulatory T cells gated CD4+ CD25-high CD127-low. This clone appeared a single time. Its cognate antigen is unknown. Study findings and constraints: Shannon entropy fell and Simpson indices rose in RAG-deficient patients.

Sequencing was performed with immunoSEQ multiplex PCR; in TCRdb, only in-frame clones are kept and a portion is missing. The sample contains about 28,000 clones, around nine tenths of which appear only once. This CDR3 comprises 15 residues. Germline V CDR1 and CDR2: SGHRS, YFSETQ. With 5 bases removed from V and 5 bases from J, the gap between germline ends came to 16 bases. These data are also associated with another study on regulatory T cells. Per that paper: The PCR used 52 TRBV and 13 TRBJ primers.

Sequencing was done on a sample of Tregs sorted from blood. This receptor was obtained from a human donor in good health. This chain links TRBV5-1 with TRBJ1-4; the D is unclear. CDR3 in DNA: TGCGCCAGCAGGGGGATAGGCGGGCGAAATGAAAAACTGTTTTTT. Translating gives CASRGIGGRNEKLFF.